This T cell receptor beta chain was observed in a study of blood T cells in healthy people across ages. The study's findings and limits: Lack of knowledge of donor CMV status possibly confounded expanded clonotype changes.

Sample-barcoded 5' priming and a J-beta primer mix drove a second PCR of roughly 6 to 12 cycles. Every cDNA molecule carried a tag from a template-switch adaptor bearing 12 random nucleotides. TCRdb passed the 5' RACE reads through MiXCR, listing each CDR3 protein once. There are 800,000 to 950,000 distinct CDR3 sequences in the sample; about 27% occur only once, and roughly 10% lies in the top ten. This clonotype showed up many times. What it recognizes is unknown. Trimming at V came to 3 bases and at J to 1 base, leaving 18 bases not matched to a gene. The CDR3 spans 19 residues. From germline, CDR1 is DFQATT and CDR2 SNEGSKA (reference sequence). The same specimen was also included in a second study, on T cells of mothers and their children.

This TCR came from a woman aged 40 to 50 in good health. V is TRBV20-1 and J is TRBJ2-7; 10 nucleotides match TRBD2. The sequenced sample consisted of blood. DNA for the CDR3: TGCAGTGCTAGCCAGGGAATGAAGGGCCTACTAGCGGGGTCCTACGAGCAGTACTTC. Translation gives CSASQGMKGLLAGSYEQYF.